This T cell receptor (beta chain) came from a study of read filtering for tumor transcriptome and immune sequencing. Turning to the study itself: Revised staging placed eight or nine patients in R-ISS I, some 17 in II, roughly 7 in III. IR-seq gave about 3.5 to 10.27 million TCR reads per sample; RNA-seq gave roughly 80 to 1,300.

Every patient had bone marrow sampled while the disease was active. This clonotype was counted a few times. The antigen remains undetermined. Whole-study findings and limits: This fraction held mixed bone marrow immune cells after CD138-negative sorting.

Germline V gene lookup returns CDR1 SGHRS and CDR2 YFSETQ. This CDR3 has 17 residues. Unmatched junction bases numbered 16, after V lost 4 bases and J lost 4 bases. Molecular barcoded adaptors covering alpha/delta and beta/gamma chains were used on about 0.4 ug RNA. Via MiXCR, TCRdb re-called the reads, giving one row per CDR3 protein. The data show around 65,000 distinct CDR3 sequences, roughly 19% seen once. The V gene is TRBV5-1, the J gene TRBJ1-2, with 7 nucleotides matching TRBD1. The sequence was obtained from a donor at least 40 years old with multiple myeloma. The sample was a population of CD138-negative cells sorted from bone marrow. CDR3 nucleotides: TGCGCCAGCAGCCCGGACAGGCCCCGCGATTGGAGCTATGGCTACACCTTC. Translating gives CASSPDRPRDWSYGYTF.